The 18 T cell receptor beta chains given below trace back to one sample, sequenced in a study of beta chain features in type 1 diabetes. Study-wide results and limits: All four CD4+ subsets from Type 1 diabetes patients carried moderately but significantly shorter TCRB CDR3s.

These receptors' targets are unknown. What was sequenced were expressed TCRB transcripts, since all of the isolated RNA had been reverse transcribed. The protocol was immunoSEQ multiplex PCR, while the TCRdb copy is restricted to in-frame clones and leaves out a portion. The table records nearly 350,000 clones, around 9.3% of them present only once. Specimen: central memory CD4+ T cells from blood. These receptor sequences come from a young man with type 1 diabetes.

As DNA, the CDR3 is TGCGCCAGCAGCGTCGGGACAGGGGGTATTGCCAACGTCCTGACTTTC. It encodes CASSVGTGGIANVLTF. The rearrangement links TRBV5-1 to TRBJ2-6; TRBD1 matches 11 bases. The V and J ends lost 4 bases and 7 bases, in that order; junction bases with no gene match: 7. This CDR3 is built from 16 residues. The germline gives CDR1 SGHRS, CDR2 YFSETQ.

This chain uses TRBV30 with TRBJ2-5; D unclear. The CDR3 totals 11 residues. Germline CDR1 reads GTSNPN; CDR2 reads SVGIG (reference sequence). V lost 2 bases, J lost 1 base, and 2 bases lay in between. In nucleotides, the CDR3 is TGTGCCTGGAGTCTCCAAGAGACCCAGTACTTC. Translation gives CAWSLQETQYF.

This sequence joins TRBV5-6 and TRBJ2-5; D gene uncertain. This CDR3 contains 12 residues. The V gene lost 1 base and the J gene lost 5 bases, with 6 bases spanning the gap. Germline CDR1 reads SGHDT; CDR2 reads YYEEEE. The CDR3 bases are TGTGCCAGCAGCTTGACGGTGGAGACCCAGTACTTC. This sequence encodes CASSLTVETQYF.

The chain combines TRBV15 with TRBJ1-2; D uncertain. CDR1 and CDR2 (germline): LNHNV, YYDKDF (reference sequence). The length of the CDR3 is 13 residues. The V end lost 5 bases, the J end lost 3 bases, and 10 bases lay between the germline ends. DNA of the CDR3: TGTGCCACCAGCGGGGATTATTACTATGGCTACACCTTC. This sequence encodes CATSGDYYYGYTF. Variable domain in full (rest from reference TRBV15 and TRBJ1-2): DAMVIQNPRYQVTQFGKPVTLSCSQTLNHNVMYWYQQKSSQAPKLLFHYYDKDFNNEADTPDNFQSRRPNTSFCFLDIRSPGLGDTAMYLCATSGDYYYGYTFGSGTRLTVV.

As DNA, the CDR3 is TGTGCCAGCAGCTTGAATCGACAGGTTGAAGCTTTCTTT. Protein sequence: CASSLNRQVEAFF. The V and J genes are TRBV7-9 and TRBJ1-1; perhaps TRBD1 as D (6 bases). There are 13 residues in the CDR3. Germline V gives CDR1 SEHNR, CDR2 FQNEAQ (reference sequence). V was cut by 3 bases and J by 7 bases, with 12 bases left in between.

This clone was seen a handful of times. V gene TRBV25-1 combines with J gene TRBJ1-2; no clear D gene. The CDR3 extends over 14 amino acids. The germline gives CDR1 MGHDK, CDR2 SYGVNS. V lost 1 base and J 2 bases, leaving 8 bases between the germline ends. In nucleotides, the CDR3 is TGTGCCAGCAGTGAATTTCTGGGGAACTATGGCTACACCTTC. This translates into CASSEFLGNYGYTF.

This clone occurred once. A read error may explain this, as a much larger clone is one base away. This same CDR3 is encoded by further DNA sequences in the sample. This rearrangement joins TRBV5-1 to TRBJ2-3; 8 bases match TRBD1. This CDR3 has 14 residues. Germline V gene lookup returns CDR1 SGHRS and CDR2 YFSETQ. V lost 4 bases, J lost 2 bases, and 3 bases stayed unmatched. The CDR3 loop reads CASSPDRATDTQYF. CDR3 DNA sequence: TGCGCCAGCAGCCCGGACAGGGCCACAGATACGCAGTATTTT.

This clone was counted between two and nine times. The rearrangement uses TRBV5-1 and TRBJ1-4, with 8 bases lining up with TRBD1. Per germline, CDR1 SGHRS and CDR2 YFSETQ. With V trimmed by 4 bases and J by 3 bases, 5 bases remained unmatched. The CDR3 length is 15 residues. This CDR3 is CASSIQGASNEKLFF. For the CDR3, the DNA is TGCGCCAGCAGCATCCAGGGGGCTTCTAATGAAAAACTGTTTTTT.

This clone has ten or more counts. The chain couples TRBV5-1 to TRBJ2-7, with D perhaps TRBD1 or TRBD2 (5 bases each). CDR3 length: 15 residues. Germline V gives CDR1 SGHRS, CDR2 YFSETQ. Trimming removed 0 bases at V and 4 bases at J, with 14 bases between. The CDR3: CASSLGDGNAYEQYF. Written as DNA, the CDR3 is TGCGCCAGCAGCTTGGGGGACGGAAACGCTTACGAGCAGTACTTC.

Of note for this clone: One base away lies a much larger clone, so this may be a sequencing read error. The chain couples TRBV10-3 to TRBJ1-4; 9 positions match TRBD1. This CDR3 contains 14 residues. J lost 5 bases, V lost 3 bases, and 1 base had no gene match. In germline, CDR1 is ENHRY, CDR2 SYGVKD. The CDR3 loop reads CAISEGTGNEKLFF. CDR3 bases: TGTGCCATCAGTGAAGGGACAGGGAATGAAAAACTGTTTTTT.

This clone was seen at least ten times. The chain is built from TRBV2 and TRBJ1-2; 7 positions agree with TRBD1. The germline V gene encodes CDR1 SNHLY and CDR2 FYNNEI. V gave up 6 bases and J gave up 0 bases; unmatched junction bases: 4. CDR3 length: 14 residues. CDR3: CASSRDSTNYGYTF. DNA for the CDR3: TGTGCCAGCAGCCGGGACAGTACTAACTATGGCTACACCTTC. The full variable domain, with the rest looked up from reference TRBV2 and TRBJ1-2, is EPEVTQTPSHQVTQMGQEVILRCVPISNHLYFYWYRQILGQKVEFLVSFYNNEISEKSEIFDDQFSVERPDGSNFTLKIRSTKLEDSAMYFCASSRDSTNYGYTFGSGTRLTVV.

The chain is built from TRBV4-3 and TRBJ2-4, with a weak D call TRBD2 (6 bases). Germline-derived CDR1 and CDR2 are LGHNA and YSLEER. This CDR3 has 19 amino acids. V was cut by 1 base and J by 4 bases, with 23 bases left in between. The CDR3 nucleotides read TGCGCCAGCAGCCAAGGGACGGGAGTATCTTCTGTGTCAAAAAACATTCAGTACTTC. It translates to CASSQGTGVSSVSKNIQYF.

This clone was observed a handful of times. CDR3 sequence (DNA): TGTGCCAGCAGCGCAGGGTTTAGAAGCAATCAGCCCCAGCATTTT. Amino acids: CASSAGFRSNQPQHF. The chain combines TRBV6-5 with TRBJ1-5, with a tentative D call TRBD1 (5 bases). Germline CDR1 MNHEY, CDR2 SVGAGI. The CDR3 has 15 residues. V lost 6 bases and J lost 1, with 13 bases in between.

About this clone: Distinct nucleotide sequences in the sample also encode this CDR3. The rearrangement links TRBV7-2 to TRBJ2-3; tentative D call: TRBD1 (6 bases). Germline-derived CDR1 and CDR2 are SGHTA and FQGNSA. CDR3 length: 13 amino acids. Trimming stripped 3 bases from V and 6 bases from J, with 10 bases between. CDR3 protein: CASSFAGADTQYF. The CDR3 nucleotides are TGTGCCAGCAGCTTCGCAGGGGCCGATACGCAGTATTTT. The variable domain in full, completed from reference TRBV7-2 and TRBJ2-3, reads GAGVSQSPSNKVTEKGKDVELRCDPISGHTALYWYRQSLGQGLEFLIYFQGNSAPDKSGLPSDRFSAERTGGSVSTLTIQRTQQEDSAVYLCASSFAGADTQYFGPGTRLTVL.

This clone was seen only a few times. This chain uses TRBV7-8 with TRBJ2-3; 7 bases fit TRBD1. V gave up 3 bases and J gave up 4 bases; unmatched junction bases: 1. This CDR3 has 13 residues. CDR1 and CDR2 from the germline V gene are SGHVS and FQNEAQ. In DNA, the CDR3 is TGTGCCAGCAGCTTCGGACAGGCAGATACGCAGTATTTT. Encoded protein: CASSFGQADTQYF.

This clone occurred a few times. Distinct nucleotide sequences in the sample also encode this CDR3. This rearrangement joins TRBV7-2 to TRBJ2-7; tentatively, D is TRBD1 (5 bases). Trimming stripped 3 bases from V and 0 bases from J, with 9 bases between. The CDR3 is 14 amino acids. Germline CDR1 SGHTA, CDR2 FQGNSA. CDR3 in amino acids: CASSFRQNSYEQYF. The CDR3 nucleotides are TGTGCCAGCAGCTTCCGACAGAACTCCTACGAGCAGTACTTC.

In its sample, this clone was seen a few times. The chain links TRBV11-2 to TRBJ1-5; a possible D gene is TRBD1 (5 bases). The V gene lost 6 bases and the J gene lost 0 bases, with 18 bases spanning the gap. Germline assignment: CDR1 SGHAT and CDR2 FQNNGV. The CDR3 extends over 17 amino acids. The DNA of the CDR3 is TGTGCCAGCAGAGAGGGGAGGGGTGGATCTAGCAATCAGCCCCAGCATTTT. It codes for CASREGRGGSSNQPQHF. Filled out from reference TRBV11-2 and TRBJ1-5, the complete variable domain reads EAGVAQSPRYKIIEKRQSVAFWCNPISGHATLYWYQQILGQGPKLLIQFQNNGVVDDSQLPKDRFSAERLKGVDSTLKIQPAKLEDSAVYLCASREGRGGSSNQPQHFGDGTRLSIL.

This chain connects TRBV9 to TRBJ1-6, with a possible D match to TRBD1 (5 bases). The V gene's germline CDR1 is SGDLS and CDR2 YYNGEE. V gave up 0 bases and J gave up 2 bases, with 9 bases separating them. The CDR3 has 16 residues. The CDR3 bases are TGTGCCAGCAGCGTAGGAGGACACCCCTATAATTCACCCCTCCACTTT. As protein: CASSVGGHPYNSPLHF.